This T cell receptor (beta chain) was retrieved from a study of response to subunit inactivated influenza vaccine (dated by TCRdb to between 2017 and 2018). Concerning the study at large: Deep quantitative profiling of the T cell receptor repertoire was used in the study to follow responses to a trivalent subunit inactivated influenza vaccine.

Regarding this clonotype: Its antigen remains unidentified. No base-level quality is on record; no much larger clone is a single base apart.

What the research found in general, with its limitations: The authors proposed that each seasonal influenza vaccination may bring in only a limited number of new T cells.

The library was made by RT-PCR. Instrument used: Illumina HiSeq 2500. Starting from the raw public reads, TCRdb applied fastp trimming at Q25, assembled clones with MiXCR and retained in-frame beta chains. When rows share a CDR3 protein, they turn into one entry using the most common DNA and genes. The sample profile shows 450,000 to 550,000 distinct CDR3 sequences; 25% of them were found once. Under 2.5% of the sample lies in the top ten. From the cysteine up to the phenylalanine, the CDR3 has a length of 17 residues. Kept here is only the CDR3 DNA, which spans 51 bases and is read in frame from base 1. Per the germline V gene, MNHNS is the CDR1 and SASEGT is the CDR2. Germline trimming: 6 bases from V, 4 bases from J; junction bases outside gene matches: 10.

The chain is encoded by TRBV6-1 joined to TRBJ2-5, and 14 junction bases match TRBD2. The TCR originated in a man aged 50-59 years who received an inactivated influenza vaccine. Donor details come from another sample of the same person, matched by shared clones. Sample: CD4+ T cells sorted from PBMCs, taken 5 to 6 days after vaccination. The sequenced DNA is TGTGCCAGCAGCAATCGGACTAGCGGGGGGCTCCGAGAGACCCAGTACTTC. Its product reads: CASSNRTSGGLRETQYF.